This entry lists 15 T cell receptor beta chains sequenced from one sample in a study of cytomegalovirus exposure and HLA in healthy donors (dated by TCRdb to 2016 to 2017). Preparation of the library involved the immunoSEQ multiplex PCR assay. The multiplex PCR relied on a mix of 60 forward primers for TCR Vbeta segments and 13 reverse primers for TCR Jbeta segments. In TCRdb, the immuneACCESS table is reduced to in-frame sequences with V and J assigned. These tables do not hold every clone; where another copy was compared, an unresolved V gene accounts for under half, and the others remain unexplained. This sample is represented by some 130,000 clones; roughly 79% of them were singletons. About 1.6% of the sample belongs to the ten largest clones. Sequenced input: PBMCs. These receptors were obtained from a woman aged 18-35 years in good health and CMV-seronegative.

This chain connects TRBV7-8 to TRBJ1-1; TRBD1 matches at 7 bases. The trim removed 1 base at V and 0 bases at J, leaving 11 bases unmatched. The CDR3 consists of 18 residues. Germline-derived CDR1 and CDR2 are SGHVS and FQNEAQ. This CDR3 reads CASSLVGTAVVLNTEAFF. The CDR3, as DNA: TGTGCCAGCAGCTTAGTCGGGACAGCGGTCGTCTTGAACACTGAAGCTTTCTTT.

The chain has TRBV9 and TRBJ2-2, with D perhaps TRBD1 (6 bases). CDR3 length equals 14 residues. Germline V CDR1 and CDR2: SGDLS, YYNGEE. V gave up 3 bases and J gave up 7 bases, with 13 bases separating them. CDR3 sequence reads: CASSGGPVGGELFF. The CDR3 coding sequence is TGTGCCAGCAGCGGGGGGCCAGTCGGCGGGGAGCTGTTTTTT.

The chain couples TRBV29-1 to TRBJ2-7; TRBD1 aligns across 9 bases. V lost 7 bases, J lost 5 bases, and 3 bases stayed unmatched. The CDR3 runs to 11 residues. Germline assignment: CDR1 SQVTM and CDR2 ANQGSEA. The CDR3 DNA sequence: TGCAGCGCCACAGGGGGCGACGAGCAGTACTTC. Residues: CSATGGDEQYF.

The gene calls are TRBV19 and TRBJ2-1; tentative D call: TRBD2 (6 bases). The germline CDR1 and CDR2 sequences are LNHDA and SQIVND (reference sequence). The V gene lost 3 bases and the J gene lost 5 bases, with 11 bases spanning the gap. There are 14 residues in the CDR3. The CDR3: CASSIGPSDNEQFF. CDR3 nucleotides: TGTGCCAGTAGTATCGGTCCTAGCGACAATGAGCAGTTCTTC.

This rearrangement joins TRBV5-6 to TRBJ2-7, with TRBD1 identical over 8 bases. The germline V gene encodes CDR1 SGHDT and CDR2 YYEEEE. The CDR3 length is 13 residues. V shed 2 bases and J 3 bases; nucleotides not matched to a gene: 1. In DNA form, the CDR3 reads TGTGCCAGCAGCTTACAGGGGGGCTACGAGCAGTACTTC. It codes for CASSLQGGYEQYF.

This chain joins TRBV12-5 and TRBJ2-1; 11 bases are a match to TRBD2. With 0 bases clipped from V and 7 bases from J, the junction kept 5 bases outside the gene matches. The CDR3 runs to 16 residues. Germline V CDR1 and CDR2: LGHNT, FRNRAP. The CDR3 protein is CASGLVLTSGENEQFF. The CDR3 bases are TGTGCTAGTGGTTTGGTACTGACTAGCGGGGAAAATGAGCAGTTCTTC.

The chain has TRBV30 and TRBJ2-3, with 8 bases fitting TRBD2. The CDR3 totals 16 residues. Germline CDR1 reads GTSNPN; CDR2 reads SVGIG (reference sequence). The V segment lost 3 bases and the J segment 3 bases; nucleotides outside the gene matches: 11. CDR3 in amino acids: CAWSDGGAGETDTQYF. The CDR3 DNA follows: TGTGCCTGGAGCGACGGTGGAGCGGGAGAAACAGATACGCAGTATTTT.

The chain employs TRBV9 and TRBJ1-1; D perhaps matches TRBD1 (5 bases). The CDR3 runs 15 residues. Per germline, CDR1 SGDLS and CDR2 YYNGEE. V lost 4 bases, J lost 6 bases, and 19 bases lay in between. The CDR3 DNA reads as TGTGCCAGCAGCTCCTTAAGTTTGCGGGACCCTGAAGCTTTCTTT. It yields the protein CASSSLSLRDPEAFF.

This chain joins TRBV30 and TRBJ2-1, with a tentative D call TRBD2 (6 bases). Germline V CDR1 and CDR2: GTSNPN, SVGIG (reference sequence). With 2 bases removed from V and 10 bases from J, the gap between germline ends came to 21 bases. The CDR3 has 15 residues. CDR3 in amino acids: CAWSPPPWGGGEQFF. For the CDR3, the DNA is TGTGCCTGGAGTCCCCCACCGTGGGGAGGCGGGGAGCAGTTCTTC.

The chain carries TRBV7-8 and TRBJ2-2; 7 bases fit TRBD1. CDR3 length: 15 amino acids. V shed 5 bases and J 6 bases; nucleotides not matched to a gene: 9. Germline V CDR1 and CDR2: SGHVS, FQNEAQ. CDR3 DNA: TGTGCCAGCAGCGAAGGACAGGACAACGCCGGGGAGCTGTTTTTT. Amino acid sequence: CASSEGQDNAGELFF.

The V and J genes are TRBV30 and TRBJ2-1; TRBD2 might be the D (5 bases). This CDR3 has 10 residues. Between the trimmed V and J ends, which lost 2 bases and 13 bases, there was a span of 9 bases. In germline, CDR1 is GTSNPN, CDR2 SVGIG (reference sequence). The CDR3 bases are TGTGCCTGGAGTCCAACTAGTCAGTTCTTC. The encoded protein is CAWSPTSQFF.

The chain links TRBV5-1 to TRBJ1-1; 7 positions agree with TRBD1. The CDR3 length is 15 residues. The germline gives CDR1 SGHRS, CDR2 YFSETQ. Unmatched junction bases numbered 2, after V lost 0 bases and J lost 0 bases. CDR3 nucleotides: TGCGCCAGCAGCTTGGCAGGGGGGATGAACACTGAAGCTTTCTTT. Translating it yields CASSLAGGMNTEAFF.

The chain recombines TRBV5-4 with TRBJ1-1, with TRBD1 identical over 8 bases. The J segment lost 12 bases and the V segment lost 5 bases, leaving 12 bases of the junction unmatched. Germline loops: CDR1 SGHNT, CDR2 YYREEE (reference sequence). The CDR3 sequence is 13 residues long. In DNA form, the CDR3 reads TGTGCCAGCAGTCCCCGGGACAGGAGGAAGACTTTCTTT. This gives the protein CASSPRDRRKTFF.

The genes are TRBV4-2 and TRBJ1-1; 7 bases match TRBD1. Germline CDR1 LGHNA, CDR2 YNFKEQ. The CDR3 consists of 14 residues. J was trimmed by 6 bases and V by 2 bases; bases with no gene match: 6. In nucleotides, the CDR3 is TGTGCCAGCAGCCAAAGATCAGGGGGTGCTGAAGCTTTCTTT. Amino acids: CASSQRSGGAEAFF.

Here the CDR3 DNA reads TGTGCCAGCAGCTCCCCGGGACTAGCGGATCTTGGTGAGCAGTTCTTC. It is translated as CASSSPGLADLGEQFF. The chain has TRBV7-9 and TRBJ2-1; 11 bases agree with TRBD2. The CDR3 loop spans 16 amino acids. Germline V gene sequence: CDR1 SEHNR, CDR2 FQNEAQ (reference sequence). The trim removed 4 bases at V and 9 bases at J, leaving 11 bases unmatched.